These 21 T cell receptor beta chains share one sample of origin, sequenced in a study of blood T cells in healthy people across ages. A second PCR of about 6 to 12 cycles used a sample-barcoded 5' primer and a J-beta primer mix. TCRdb processed the 5' RACE reads anew with MiXCR; each CDR3 protein has one entry. The sample has some 940,000 distinct CDR3 sequences, 25% to 30% seen once. These sequences were also reported in another study, on T cells of mothers and their children.

The source material was blood. The receptors were sampled from a woman in her 40s in good health.

Details on this clonotype: The junction does not match germline at one end; this may be a read error. The chain joins TRBV7-2 to TRBJ1-6; D perhaps matches TRBD1 (5 bases). The germline gives CDR1 SGHTA, CDR2 FQGNSA. This CDR3 has 18 amino acids. The CDR3 spells CASSLGGGRSSSNSPLHF. The CDR3 nucleotides are TGTGCCAGCAGCTTAGGGGGCGGCCGCTCGTCCTCTAATTCACCCCTCCACTTT.

Worth noting for this clonotype: A junction end diverges from the germline sequence, so it may reflect a read error. The J gene is TRBJ2-7, the V gene TRBV6-6, with TRBD1 identical over 8 bases. The CDR3 has 17 residues. Germline CDR1 is MNHNY and CDR2 is SVGAGI (reference sequence). In nucleotides, the CDR3 is TGTGCCAGCAGTCGTCCCGGGACAGGCAGCGGAACCTACGGGCAGTACTTC. As protein: CASSRPGTGSGTYGQYF.

This clonotype was seen only a few times. V gene TRBV29-1 combines with J gene TRBJ1-2; TRBD1 is a possible D gene (5 bases). In germline, CDR1 is SQVTM, CDR2 ANQGSEA. CDR3 length: 13 amino acids. With 7 bases removed from V and 3 bases from J, the gap between germline ends came to 15 bases. CDR3 amino acids: CSATGRDDYGYTF. The CDR3 nucleotides are TGCAGCGCGACGGGCAGGGACGACTATGGCTACACCTTC.

Many counts were recorded for this clonotype. This sequence joins TRBV7-2 and TRBJ2-1, with 11 bases aligning to TRBD2. Trimming took 5 bases from V and 2 from J; bases not matched to a gene: 2. Germline-derived CDR1 and CDR2 are SGHTA and FQGNSA. This CDR3 spans 15 amino acids. CDR3 DNA sequence: TGTGCCAGCAGCGCGACTAGCGGGACCTACAATGAGCAGTTCTTC. Amino acids: CASSATSGTYNEQFF. Based on the CDR3 plus reference TRBV7-2 and TRBJ2-1, the full variable domain is GAGVSQSPSNKVTEKGKDVELRCDPISGHTALYWYRQSLGQGLEFLIYFQGNSAPDKSGLPSDRFSAERTGGSVSTLTIQRTQQEDSAVYLCASSATSGTYNEQFFGPGTRLTVL.

This clonotype was recorded once. The chain couples TRBV7-2 to TRBJ1-4, with 11 bases aligning to TRBD1. The CDR3 length is 16 residues. CDR1 and CDR2 (germline): SGHTA, FQGNSA. After removal of 5 bases from V and 7 bases from J, the junction contained 9 bases not matched to a gene. DNA for the CDR3: TGTGCCAGCAGCCCTAGAGGACAGGGGGCGGCTGAAAAACTGTTTTTT. This codes for CASSPRGQGAAEKLFF.

This clonotype was seen more than once but under ten times. This chain links TRBV5-1 with TRBJ1-6; D unclear. The V end lost 2 bases, the J end lost 7 bases, and 7 bases lay between the germline ends. CDR3 length equals 13 residues. Germline V lookup: CDR1 SGHRS, CDR2 YFSETQ. CDR3 residues: CASSFAGNSPLHF. Here the CDR3 DNA reads TGCGCCAGCAGCTTCGCGGGGAATTCACCCCTCCACTTT.

This sequence joins TRBV5-1 and TRBJ2-7, with D perhaps given as TRBD1 or TRBD2 (6 bases each). Germline CDR1 reads SGHRS; CDR2 reads YFSETQ. Trimming shortened V by 3 bases and J by 3 bases, and 16 bases separated the two germline ends. The CDR3 spans 15 residues. The CDR3 DNA sequence: TGCGCCAGCAGCTCAGACGGGGGCGGAGGCTACGAGCAGTACTTC. Translating gives CASSSDGGGGYEQYF.

A few counts support this clonotype. The CDR3 here is CATSDPYAREAFF. The CDR3 DNA follows: TGTGCCACCAGTGACCCATACGCCCGAGAAGCTTTCTTT. The chain carries TRBV24-1 and TRBJ1-1; no reliable D call. The length of the CDR3 is 13 residues. Trimming removed 4 bases from V and 8 bases from J, with 13 bases in between. The V gene's germline CDR1 is KGHDR and CDR2 SFDVKD.

J is TRBJ2-5 and V is TRBV7-9, with D possibly being TRBD1 (6 bases). This CDR3 has 15 amino acids. The V gene's germline CDR1 is SEHNR and CDR2 FQNEAQ (reference sequence). With 4 bases removed from V and 5 bases from J, the gap between germline ends came to 17 bases. Written as DNA, the CDR3 is TGTGCCAGCAGCTACGGACAGCTGCCCTCGGAGACCCAGTACTTC. It is translated as CASSYGQLPSETQYF.

This clonotype was found a few times. V usage is TRBV20-1 and J usage is TRBJ2-1; 8 bases align to TRBD1. Germline values: CDR1 DFQATT, CDR2 SNEGSKA (reference sequence). The ends lost 6 bases at V and 4 bases at J; junction bases unmatched: 11. The CDR3 runs to 15 residues. CDR3 nucleotide sequence: TGCAGTGCCCCGAGAGGGGACAGGATTTACAATGAGCAGTTCTTC. It yields the protein CSAPRGDRIYNEQFF.

This clonotype was seen many times. The V and J genes are TRBV12-3 or TRBV12-4 and TRBJ2-7; weak D call: TRBD2 (5 bases). The CDR3 consists of 13 residues. Trimming stripped 4 bases from V and 2 bases from J, with 9 bases between. CDR3 region: CASSWTSTYEQYF. CDR3 nucleotide sequence: TGTGCCAGCAGTTGGACTTCCACCTACGAGCAGTACTTC.

With regard to this clonotype: One junction end disagrees with the germline gene, perhaps due to a read error. The chain recombines TRBV5-1 with TRBJ2-3; tentative D call: TRBD1 (6 bases). Germline CDR1 and CDR2: SGHRS and YFSETQ. The CDR3 totals 17 residues. The CDR3 sequence is CTSSFSWTAISTDTQYF. CDR3 nucleotide sequence: TGCACCAGCAGCTTCTCTTGGACAGCCATAAGCACAGATACGCAGTATTTT. Filled out from reference TRBV5-1 and TRBJ2-3, the complete variable domain reads KAGVTQTPRYLIKTRGQQVTLSCSPISGHRSVSWYQQTPGQGLQFLFEYFSETQRNKGNFPGRFSGRQFSNSRSEMNVSTLELGDSALYLCTSSFSWTAISTDTQYFGPGTRLTVL.

This sequence joins TRBV5-1 and TRBJ2-3, with TRBD1 matching 7 bases. This CDR3 has 17 residues. The germline gives CDR1 SGHRS, CDR2 YFSETQ. V lost 3 bases, J lost 7 bases, and 17 bases stayed unmatched. CDR3 DNA sequence: TGCGCCAGCAGCTCATTCTGGACAGGAGATGCACGAAATACGCAGTATTTT. It is translated as CASSSFWTGDARNTQYF.

This clonotype has at least ten counts. This rearrangement joins TRBV20-1 to TRBJ2-1, with TRBD2 identical over 13 bases. V lost 1 base, J lost 5 bases, and 5 bases stayed unmatched. The CDR3 is 16 amino acids. Germline V gene data show CDR1 as DFQATT and CDR2 as SNEGSKA (reference sequence). The CDR3 bases are TGCAGTGCTAGAGCAACGGGACTAGCGGGGAACAATGAGCAGTTCTTC. Amino acid sequence: CSARATGLAGNNEQFF.

Points on this clonotype: A much larger clone differs from this one at a single base, so this may be a read error. The chain has TRBV20-1 and TRBJ2-6, with a possible D match to TRBD1 (5 bases). CDR1 is DFQATT, CDR2 SNEGSKA, per germline (reference sequence). V was trimmed by 8 bases and J by 1 base, leaving 15 bases between them. The CDR3 loop spans 15 amino acids. The CDR3 sequence is CSTATPGSGANVLTF. In DNA, the CDR3 is TGCAGTACTGCAACACCAGGGTCTGGGGCCAACGTCCTGACTTTC.

This clonotype was seen more than once but under ten times. The rearrangement links TRBV13 to TRBJ2-3; 8 nucleotides match TRBD2. Unmatched junction bases numbered 15, after V lost 1 base and J lost 6 bases. Germline-derived CDR1 and CDR2 are PRHDT and FYEKMQ (reference sequence). The CDR3 is 18 amino acids. This chain's CDR3 is CASSLVSVGGGGLDTQYF. The CDR3 DNA reads as TGTGCCAGCAGCTTAGTCTCAGTCGGGGGGGGAGGTTTGGATACGCAGTATTTT.

The gene calls are TRBV7-2 and TRBJ2-2, with D perhaps matching TRBD2 (6 bases). Trimming shortened V by 5 bases and J by 6 bases, and 19 bases separated the two germline ends. Germline-derived CDR1 and CDR2 are SGHTA and FQGNSA. The CDR3 spans 16 residues. The CDR3 protein is CASSLPEGRRAGELFF. CDR3 in DNA: TGTGCCAGCAGCCTTCCGGAGGGGAGGCGAGCCGGGGAGCTGTTTTTT.

This clonotype has a handful of counts. V usage is TRBV7-3 and J usage is TRBJ1-1; 12 bases are a match to TRBD1. The germline V gene encodes CDR1 SGHTA and CDR2 FQGTGA. With V trimmed by 5 bases and J by 6 bases, 7 bases remained unmatched. The CDR3 has 15 amino acids. CDR3 DNA sequence: TGTGCCAGCAGCCCGGGACAGGGGGCATGGGCTGAAGCTTTCTTT. Its protein is CASSPGQGAWAEAFF.

The chain carries TRBV30 and TRBJ2-6, with a possible D match to TRBD2 (5 bases). Trimming left V 2 bases short and J 4 bases short, with 15 bases between. The CDR3 contains 16 residues. Germline V gene data show CDR1 as GTSNPN and CDR2 as SVGIG (reference sequence). The CDR3 nucleotides read TGTGCCTGGAGTCCACATAGCGCGGGCGGGGCCAACGTCCTGACTTTC. Protein sequence: CAWSPHSAGGANVLTF. Full variable domain (remainder filled in from reference TRBV30 and TRBJ2-6): SQTIHQWPATLVQPVGSPLSLECTVEGTSNPNLYWYRQAAGRGLQLLFYSVGIGQISSEVPQNLSASRPQDRQFILSSKKLLLSDSGFYLCAWSPHSAGGANVLTFGAGSRLTVL.

This clonotype was counted between two and nine times. The chain combines TRBV19 with TRBJ1-1; D is unresolved. CDR1 is LNHDA and CDR2 is SQIVND in the germline V gene (reference sequence). The V end lost 1 base, the J end lost 4 bases, and 13 bases lay between the germline ends. This CDR3 spans 15 amino acids. The CDR3 loop is CASSIGAVRVTEAFF. In nucleotides, the CDR3 is TGTGCCAGTAGTATAGGGGCAGTTAGGGTCACTGAAGCTTTCTTT.

The CDR3 DNA is TGCGCCAGCAGCTCTACTAGCGGGGCGTGGGAGACCCAGTACTTC. Translating it yields CASSSTSGAWETQYF. The chain recombines TRBV5-1 with TRBJ2-5; 10 bases map to TRBD2. CDR3 length equals 15 residues. Germline CDR1 and CDR2: SGHRS and YFSETQ. V was pared by 3 bases and J by 5 bases, with 7 bases of the junction left unmatched.